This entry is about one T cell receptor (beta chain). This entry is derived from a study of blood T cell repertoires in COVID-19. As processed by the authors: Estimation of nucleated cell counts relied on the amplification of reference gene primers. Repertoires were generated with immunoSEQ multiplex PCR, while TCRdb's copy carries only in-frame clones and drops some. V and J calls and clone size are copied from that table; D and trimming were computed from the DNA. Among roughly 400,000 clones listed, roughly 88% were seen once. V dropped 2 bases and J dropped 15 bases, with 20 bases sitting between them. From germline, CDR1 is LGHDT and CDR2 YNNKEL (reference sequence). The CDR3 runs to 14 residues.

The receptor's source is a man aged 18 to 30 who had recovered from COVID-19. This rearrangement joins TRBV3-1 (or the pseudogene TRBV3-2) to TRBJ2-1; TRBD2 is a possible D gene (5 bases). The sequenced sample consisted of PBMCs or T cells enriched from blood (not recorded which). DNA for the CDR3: TGTGCCAGCAGCCAAACTAGTTTAAATACGATCGTGTTCTTC. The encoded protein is CASSQTSLNTIVFF.